The 30 T cell receptor beta chains below all came from one sample that was sequenced in a study of CD8 T cells in ankylosing spondylitis. One entry per CDR3 protein results from TCRdb running MiXCR on the 5' RACE reads. Among some 70,000 distinct CDR3 sequences listed, roughly 5.2% were seen once. The sequenced material came from blood, either unsorted or a sorted T cell fraction (not recorded which). The source is a male donor with ankylosing spondylitis or in good health (not recorded which).

This clonotype was seen repeatedly, ten times or more. In nucleotides, the CDR3 is TGTGCCAGCAGCCCTACAGGGGTCACTGAAGCTTTCTTT. As protein: CASSPTGVTEAFF. The V call is TRBV7-2, the J call TRBJ1-1, with 7 bases fitting TRBD1. Germline CDR1 SGHTA, CDR2 FQGNSA. Unmatched junction bases numbered 4, after V lost 5 bases and J lost 4 bases. The CDR3 is 13 amino acids.

This clonotype has at least ten counts. The chain recombines TRBV7-2 with TRBJ2-3; 12 positions match TRBD2. The germline V gene encodes CDR1 SGHTA and CDR2 FQGNSA. The CDR3 extends over 17 amino acids. The junction had 6 bases not matched to a gene; V was cut back by 2 bases and J by 3 bases. The CDR3 loop is CASSLRPSGGETDTQYF. The CDR3 region has the DNA TGTGCCAGCAGCTTACGCCCTAGCGGGGGGGAGACAGATACGCAGTATTTT.

This clonotype was detected ten times or more. This chain joins TRBV6-2 or TRBV6-3 and TRBJ2-1; TRBD1 is a possible D gene (7 bases). Trimming took off 7 bases at V and 5 bases at J, with 18 bases between the two ends. The CDR3 sequence is 15 residues long. Germline V gene lookup returns CDR1 MNHEY and CDR2 SVGEGT. The CDR3 sequence: CASTPGGLNHNEQFF. CDR3 sequence (DNA): TGTGCCAGCACTCCAGGGGGACTCAATCACAATGAGCAGTTCTTC.

This clonotype appeared many times. The CDR3 here is CASRGTLDTQYF. As DNA, the CDR3 is TGTGCCAGCAGGGGAACCCTTGATACGCAGTATTTT. The chain is built from TRBV28 and TRBJ2-3; no clear D gene. This CDR3 is built from 12 residues. The germline V and J ends were trimmed by 6 bases and 6 bases, with 10 bases remaining between them. Germline V gene data show CDR1 as MDHEN and CDR2 as SYDVKM.

This clonotype showed up many times. This sequence joins TRBV20-1 and TRBJ2-3, with a weak D call TRBD2 (6 bases). V lost 3 bases and J 1 base, leaving 14 bases between the germline ends. CDR3 size: 15 residues. CDR1 is DFQATT and CDR2 is SNEGSKA in the germline V gene (reference sequence). The CDR3 region has the DNA TGCAGTGCTAGTTCTAACGGGGGACGCACAGATACGCAGTATTTT. Residues: CSASSNGGRTDTQYF.

This clonotype has a count of ten or more. The chain carries TRBV3-1 and TRBJ2-7; 8 bases are shared with TRBD2. Germline CDR1 reads LGHDT; CDR2 reads YNNKEL (reference sequence). J gave up 1 base and V 1 base, and 3 bases lay outside the gene matches. This CDR3 contains 15 residues. CDR3 nucleotides: TGTGCCAGCAGCCAAGGGACTAGCCGGTCCTACGAGCAGTACTTC. It encodes CASSQGTSRSYEQYF.

This clonotype was recorded at least ten times. The genes are TRBV5-8 and TRBJ2-2; D gene ambiguous. Trimming shortened V by 4 bases and J by 5 bases, and 9 bases separated the two germline ends. The length of the CDR3 is 13 residues. Per germline, CDR1 SGHTS and CDR2 YDEGEE. CDR3 protein: CASSRGSTGELFF. The CDR3 DNA is TGTGCCAGCAGCCGAGGTTCAACCGGGGAGCTGTTTTTT.

In its sample, this clonotype was seen many times. The V call is TRBV7-8, the J call TRBJ1-1; the D is unclear. Germline values: CDR1 SGHVS, CDR2 FQNEAQ. V was pared by 3 bases and J by 5 bases, with 19 bases between. This CDR3 contains 16 residues. In DNA, the CDR3 is TGTGCCAGCAGCTTTAGTCCTATGACGCTGTGGACTGAAGCTTTCTTT. Its protein product is CASSFSPMTLWTEAFF.

This clonotype showed up many times. The chain combines TRBV9 with TRBJ2-6; D is ambiguous. CDR3 size: 17 residues. V lost 0 bases and J lost 0, with 10 bases in between. Germline V gene data show CDR1 as SGDLS and CDR2 as YYNGEE. The CDR3 loop is CASSVVGRSSGANVLTF. The CDR3 coding sequence is TGTGCCAGCAGCGTAGTGGGCAGAAGCTCTGGGGCCAACGTCCTGACTTTC.

This clonotype was counted at least ten times. The chain employs TRBV20-1 and TRBJ2-3; 8 bases line up with TRBD2. With V trimmed by 0 bases and J by 5 bases, 7 bases remained unmatched. The germline CDR1 and CDR2 sequences are DFQATT and SNEGSKA (reference sequence). The CDR3 has 15 residues. CDR3 sequence (DNA): TGCAGTGCTAGAGAGGATGGACTAGCTATAGATACGCAGTATTTT. This encodes CSAREDGLAIDTQYF.

As for this clonotype: This could be a read error, since a much larger clone is one nucleotide away. This chain connects TRBV7-2 to TRBJ1-4; no clear D. In germline, CDR1 is SGHTA, CDR2 FQGNSA. The CDR3 covers 15 residues. Here the CDR3 DNA reads TGTGCCAGCAGCTCCGCCCGGGGAACTAATGAAACACTGTTTTTT. Protein: CASSSARGTNETLFF.

This clonotype appeared many times. The gene calls are TRBV4-1 and TRBJ1-2; D is unresolved. Germline values: CDR1 MGHRA, CDR2 YSYEKL. V was shortened by 0 bases and J by 4 bases, with 9 bases between the two germline ends. The CDR3 has 14 residues. CDR3 loop: CASSQDQAGYGYTF. The CDR3 DNA reads TGCGCCAGCAGCCAAGATCAGGCAGGCTATGGCTACACCTTC.

This clonotype was found many times. This chain connects TRBV12-3 or TRBV12-4 to TRBJ2-1, with a possible D match to TRBD1 (6 bases). With 7 bases removed from V and 15 bases from J, the gap between germline ends came to 22 bases. The CDR3 extends over 13 amino acids. The CDR3 sequence is CASKAGTTGFPFF. CDR3 DNA: TGTGCCAGCAAAGCCGGGACAACCGGCTTCCCGTTCTTC.

In its sample, this clonotype was seen many times. The rearrangement uses TRBV3-1 and TRBJ2-7; D is ambiguous. The CDR3 has 12 amino acids. Germline assignment: CDR1 LGHDT and CDR2 YNNKEL (reference sequence). Trimming stripped 5 bases from V and 6 bases from J, with 11 bases between. CDR3 bases: TGTGCCAGCAGCTCGCCGGGTGCCGAGCAGTACTTC. It encodes CASSSPGAEQYF.

This clonotype has at least ten counts. The V gene is TRBV12-3 or TRBV12-4, the J gene TRBJ2-1, with D unclear. CDR3 length equals 13 residues. The V gene lost 3 bases and the J gene lost 2 bases, with 5 bases spanning the gap. In nucleotides, the CDR3 is TGTGCCAGCAGTTTTTCTACCTACAATGAGCAGTTCTTC. Translating it yields CASSFSTYNEQFF.

This clonotype was detected many times. The chain has TRBV2 and TRBJ2-5; D is ambiguous. Trimming took off 4 bases at V and 5 bases at J, with 11 bases between the two ends. The CDR3 runs to 13 residues. Germline CDR1 SNHLY, CDR2 FYNNEI. The CDR3 DNA is TGTGCCAGCAGTGGTGAAGCCCGGGAGACCCAGTACTTC. This codes for CASSGEARETQYF.

This clonotype appeared many times. The rearrangement joins TRBV20-1 to TRBJ2-1, with 8 bases that match TRBD2. J was trimmed by 6 bases and V by 1 base; bases with no gene match: 14. The CDR3 has 17 amino acids. CDR1 is DFQATT, CDR2 SNEGSKA, per germline (reference sequence). DNA for the CDR3: TGCAGTGCTAGAGGCCTCTCCTGGCGGGGGGCGTCCAATGAGCAGTTCTTC. Protein sequence: CSARGLSWRGASNEQFF.

This clonotype has a handful of counts. V and J are TRBV12-3 or TRBV12-4 and TRBJ2-5, with 8 bases fitting TRBD2. Germline trimming cut 3 bases from V and 1 base from J; bases unmatched to any gene: 10. The CDR3 covers 17 residues. The CDR3 DNA follows: TGTGCCAGCAGTTTTCGGCGGGGGGCGCCCTTCCAAGAGACCCAGTACTTC. Protein product: CASSFRRGAPFQETQYF.

This clonotype was seen repeatedly, ten times or more. The chain has TRBV9 and TRBJ1-2; D gene unclear. Trimming left V 0 bases short and J 3 bases short, with 12 bases between. Germline CDR1 SGDLS, CDR2 YYNGEE. There are 15 residues in the CDR3. As DNA, the CDR3 is TGTGCCAGCAGCGTAGATCCGGGATCGGACTATGGCTACACCTTC. It yields the protein CASSVDPGSDYGYTF.

The CDR3 coding sequence is TGTGCCACCAAGGACAGGGGGAGGGCCCAAGAGACCCAGTACTTC. Its translation: CATKDRGRAQETQYF. This chain uses TRBV10-3 with TRBJ2-5; 10 positions agree with TRBD1. Germline loops: CDR1 ENHRY, CDR2 SYGVKD. V shed 10 bases and J 1 base; nucleotides not matched to a gene: 9. The CDR3 is 15 residues long.

There are many counts of this clonotype. The chain carries TRBV6-2 or TRBV6-3 and TRBJ1-2; a possible D gene is TRBD1 (5 bases). Trimming pared 7 bases from V and 3 bases from J, leaving 15 bases between. The CDR3 sequence is 14 residues long. Germline CDR1 and CDR2: MNHEY and SVGEGT. CDR3 sequence: CASTPGTVYYGYTF. The CDR3 DNA is TGTGCCAGCACACCCGGGACGGTCTACTATGGCTACACCTTC.

This clonotype was seen ten or more times. The genes are TRBV7-9 and TRBJ2-7, with 12 bases fitting TRBD2. The CDR3 has 16 residues. Germline V CDR1 and CDR2: SEHNR, FQNEAQ (reference sequence). V shed 4 bases and J 0 bases; nucleotides not matched to a gene: 4. CDR3 bases: TGTGCCAGCAGCTCCGGGACTAGCGGGCTCTCCTACGAGCAGTACTTC. Translating gives CASSSGTSGLSYEQYF.

This clonotype appeared many times. This chain joins TRBV20-1 and TRBJ2-7, with D tentatively TRBD1 or TRBD2 (5 bases each). This CDR3 comprises 16 residues. Looked up from germline, CDR1 is DFQATT and CDR2 is SNEGSKA (reference sequence). Trimming removed 1 base at V and 6 bases at J, with 22 bases between. The CDR3 DNA sequence: TGCAGTGCTAGAGTGGACCCCCAAGTCCACGGGGCCGAGCAGTACTTC. This sequence encodes CSARVDPQVHGAEQYF.

At least ten counts were recorded for this clonotype. The gene calls are TRBV12-3 or TRBV12-4 and TRBJ2-7; D remains ambiguous. With 2 bases removed from V and 0 bases from J, the gap between germline ends came to 8 bases. The CDR3 sequence is 14 residues long. CDR3 in DNA: TGTGCCAGCAGTTTACTCCAGGACTCCTACGAGCAGTACTTC. This gives the protein CASSLLQDSYEQYF.

This clonotype showed up many times. V usage is TRBV6-1 and J usage is TRBJ2-1; D may be TRBD1 (7 bases). This CDR3 region has 16 residues. V lost 6 bases and J 8 bases, leaving 23 bases between the germline ends. CDR1 and CDR2 (germline): MNHNS, SASEGT. CDR3 sequence: CASRPRTGGGEDEQFF. Here the CDR3 DNA reads TGTGCCAGCAGACCCAGGACAGGCGGCGGGGAGGATGAGCAGTTCTTC.

This clonotype showed up many times. V and J are TRBV20-1 and TRBJ2-1; D is ambiguous. The CDR3 extends over 16 amino acids. The V gene's germline CDR1 is DFQATT and CDR2 SNEGSKA (reference sequence). The V end lost 0 bases, the J end lost 0 bases, and 12 bases lay between the germline ends. CDR3 loop: CSARDKRQVSYNEQFF. CDR3 sequence (DNA): TGCAGTGCTAGAGATAAGAGGCAGGTCTCCTACAATGAGCAGTTCTTC.

This clonotype appeared many times. The V and J genes are TRBV30 and TRBJ1-5, with TRBD1 as a possible D gene (6 bases). Trimming took 0 bases from V and 7 from J, leaving 13 bases between them. This CDR3 region has 14 residues. Germline assignment: CDR1 GTSNPN and CDR2 SVGIG (reference sequence). CDR3 loop: CAWSVGGQGQPQHF. In DNA, the CDR3 is TGTGCCTGGAGTGTAGGGGGGCAAGGGCAGCCCCAGCATTTT.

This clonotype was found many times. This sequence joins TRBV6-2 or TRBV6-3 and TRBJ1-2; 8 bases are a match to TRBD1. Germline V CDR1 and CDR2: MNHEY, SVGEGT. After removal of 5 bases from V and 5 bases from J, the junction contained 13 bases not matched to a gene. The CDR3 has 16 residues. The CDR3 DNA follows: TGTGCCAGCAGTCCGATTACGTTCACAGGGGGTTATGGCTACACCTTC. This codes for CASSPITFTGGYGYTF.

This clonotype was recorded many times. V gene TRBV18 combines with J gene TRBJ2-5, with D perhaps TRBD1 or TRBD2 (6 bases each). The germline V and J ends were trimmed by 3 bases and 1 base, with 12 bases remaining between them. This CDR3 contains 15 residues. Germline assignment: CDR1 KGHSH and CDR2 LQKENI. CDR3 nucleotide sequence: TGTGCCAGCTCACCTCCGGGGGCAGTCCAAGAGACCCAGTACTTC. Amino acid sequence: CASSPPGAVQETQYF.

The table lists this clonotype with many counts. CDR3 nucleotides: TGTGCCAGCAGTTCGATAAGCGGGGGGGCAACAGATACGCAGTATTTT. The encoded protein is CASSSISGGATDTQYF. This rearrangement joins TRBV27 to TRBJ2-3; TRBD2 matches 10 bases. V trimming: 4 bases; J trimming: 3 bases; junction bases outside the gene matches: 7. The CDR3 runs to 16 residues. Germline CDR1 and CDR2: MNHEY and SMNVEV (reference sequence).